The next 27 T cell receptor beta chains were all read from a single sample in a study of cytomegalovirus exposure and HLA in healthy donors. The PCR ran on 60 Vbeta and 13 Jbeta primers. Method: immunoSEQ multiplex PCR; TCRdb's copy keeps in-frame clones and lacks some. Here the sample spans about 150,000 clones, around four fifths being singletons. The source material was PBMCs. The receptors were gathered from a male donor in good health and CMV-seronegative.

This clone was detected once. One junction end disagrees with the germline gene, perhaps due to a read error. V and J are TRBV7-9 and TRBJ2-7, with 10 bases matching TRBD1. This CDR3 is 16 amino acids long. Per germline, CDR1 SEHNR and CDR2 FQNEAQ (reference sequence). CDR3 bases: TGTTCCAGCAGCCGCGACAGGGGGCGTCTAAGGGGCGAGCAGTACTTC. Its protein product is CSSSRDRGRLRGEQYF.

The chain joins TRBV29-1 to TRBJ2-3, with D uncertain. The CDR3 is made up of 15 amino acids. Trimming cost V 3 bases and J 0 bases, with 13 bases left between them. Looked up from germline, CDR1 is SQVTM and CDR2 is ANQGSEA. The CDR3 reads CSVDFVQRSTDTQYF. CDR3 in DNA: TGCAGCGTTGATTTTGTCCAGCGAAGCACAGATACGCAGTATTTT.

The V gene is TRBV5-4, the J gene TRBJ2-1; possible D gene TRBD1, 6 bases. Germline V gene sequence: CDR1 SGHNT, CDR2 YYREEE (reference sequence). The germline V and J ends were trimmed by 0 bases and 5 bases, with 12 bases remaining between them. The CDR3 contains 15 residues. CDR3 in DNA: TGTGCCAGCAGCTTGGTGGCAGGGGAAAACAATGAGCAGTTCTTC. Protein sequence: CASSLVAGENNEQFF.

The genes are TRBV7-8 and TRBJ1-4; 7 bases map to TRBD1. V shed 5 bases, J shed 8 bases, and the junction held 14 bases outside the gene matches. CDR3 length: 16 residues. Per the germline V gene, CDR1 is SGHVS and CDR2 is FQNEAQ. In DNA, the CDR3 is TGTGCCAGCAGCCTACGAACAGGGGAAGTTGGGGAAAAACTGTTTTTT. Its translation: CASSLRTGEVGEKLFF.

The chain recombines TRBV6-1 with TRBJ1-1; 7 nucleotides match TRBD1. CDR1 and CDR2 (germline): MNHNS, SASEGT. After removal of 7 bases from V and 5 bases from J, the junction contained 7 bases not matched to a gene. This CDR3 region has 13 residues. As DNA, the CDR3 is TGTGCCAGCACTAGGGGGCTGTTGACTGAAGCTTTCTTT. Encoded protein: CASTRGLLTEAFF.

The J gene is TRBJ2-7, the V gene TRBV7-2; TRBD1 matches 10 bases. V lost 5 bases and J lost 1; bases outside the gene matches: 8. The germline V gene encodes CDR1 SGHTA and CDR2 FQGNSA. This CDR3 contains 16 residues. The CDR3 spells CASSTGTGAHSYEQYF. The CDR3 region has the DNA TGTGCCAGCAGCACCGGGACAGGGGCCCATTCCTACGAGCAGTACTTC. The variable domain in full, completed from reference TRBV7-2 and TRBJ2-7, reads GAGVSQSPSNKVTEKGKDVELRCDPISGHTALYWYRQSLGQGLEFLIYFQGNSAPDKSGLPSDRFSAERTGGSVSTLTIQRTQQEDSAVYLCASSTGTGAHSYEQYFGPGTRLTVT.

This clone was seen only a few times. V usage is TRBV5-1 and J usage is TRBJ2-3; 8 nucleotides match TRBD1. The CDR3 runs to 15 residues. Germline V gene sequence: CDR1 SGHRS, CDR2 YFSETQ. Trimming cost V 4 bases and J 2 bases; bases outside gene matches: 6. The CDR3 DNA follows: TGCGCCAGCAGCGACCTGGGACAGGTCACAGATACGCAGTATTTT. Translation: CASSDLGQVTDTQYF.

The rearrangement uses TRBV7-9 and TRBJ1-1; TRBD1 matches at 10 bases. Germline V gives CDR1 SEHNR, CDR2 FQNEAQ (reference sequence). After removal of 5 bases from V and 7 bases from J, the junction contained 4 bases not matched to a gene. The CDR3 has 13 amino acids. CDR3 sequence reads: CASSTTGGVEAFF. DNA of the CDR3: TGTGCCAGCAGCACGACAGGGGGCGTTGAAGCTTTCTTT. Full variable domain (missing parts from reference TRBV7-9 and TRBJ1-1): DTGVSQNPRHKITKRGQNVTFRCDPISEHNRLYWYRQTLGQGPEFLTYFQNEAQLEKSRLLSDRFSAERPKGSFSTLEIQRTEQGDSAMYLCASSTTGGVEAFFGQGTRLTVV.

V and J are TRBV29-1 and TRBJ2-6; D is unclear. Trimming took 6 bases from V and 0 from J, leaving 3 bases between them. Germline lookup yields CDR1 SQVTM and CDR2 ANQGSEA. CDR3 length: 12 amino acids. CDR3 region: CSVFSGANVLTF. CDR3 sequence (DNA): TGCAGCGTCTTCTCTGGGGCCAACGTCCTGACTTTC.

This CDR3 is CAISESALAGVVGEQYF. DNA for the CDR3: TGTGCCATCAGTGAGTCCGCATTAGCGGGAGTGGTAGGGGAGCAGTACTTC. The chain employs TRBV10-3 and TRBJ2-7, with 9 bases aligning to TRBD2. Germline V gives CDR1 ENHRY, CDR2 SYGVKD. V shed 0 bases, J shed 7 bases, and the junction held 13 bases outside the gene matches. The CDR3 sequence is 17 residues long.

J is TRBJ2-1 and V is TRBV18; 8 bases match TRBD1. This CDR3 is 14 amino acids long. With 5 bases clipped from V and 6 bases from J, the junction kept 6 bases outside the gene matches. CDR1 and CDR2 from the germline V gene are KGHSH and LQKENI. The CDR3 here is CASSWQDRANEQFF. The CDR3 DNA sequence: TGTGCCAGCTCATGGCAGGACAGGGCCAATGAGCAGTTCTTC.

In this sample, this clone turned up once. The CDR3 DNA is TGTGCCAGCAGGGGACTAGCGGGAGCGCGGCTGTTTTTT. As protein: CASRGLAGARLFF. The rearrangement uses TRBV9 and TRBJ2-2; 14 bases line up with TRBD2. V lost 5 bases, J lost 13 bases, and 4 bases stayed unmatched. CDR1 and CDR2 (germline): SGDLS, YYNGEE. The CDR3 spans 13 residues. Full variable domain (outside the CDR3, taken from reference TRBV9 and TRBJ2-2): DSGVTQTPKHLITATGQRVTLRCSPRSGDLSVYWYQQSLDQGLQFLIQYYNGEERAKGNILERFSAQQFPDLHSELNLSSLELGDSALYFCASRGLAGARLFFGEGSRLTVL.

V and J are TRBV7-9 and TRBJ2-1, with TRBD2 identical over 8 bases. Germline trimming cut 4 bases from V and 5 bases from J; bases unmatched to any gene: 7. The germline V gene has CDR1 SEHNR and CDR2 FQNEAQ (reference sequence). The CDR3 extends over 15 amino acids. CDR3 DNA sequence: TGTGCCAGCAGCTCTACTAGCGGCCAGAACAATGAGCAGTTCTTC. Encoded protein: CASSSTSGQNNEQFF.

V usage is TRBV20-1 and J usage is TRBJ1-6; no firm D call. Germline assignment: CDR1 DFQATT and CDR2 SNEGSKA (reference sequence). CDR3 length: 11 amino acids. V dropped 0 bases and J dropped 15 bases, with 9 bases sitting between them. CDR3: CSARETAVLHF. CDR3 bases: TGCAGTGCTAGAGAAACAGCCGTCCTCCACTTT.

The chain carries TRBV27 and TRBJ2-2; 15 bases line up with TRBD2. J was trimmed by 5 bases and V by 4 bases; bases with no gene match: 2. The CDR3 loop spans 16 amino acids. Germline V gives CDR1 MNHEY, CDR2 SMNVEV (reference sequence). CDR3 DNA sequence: TGTGCCAGCAGTTCCGGACTAGCGGGAGGGACCGGGGAGCTGTTTTTT. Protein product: CASSSGLAGGTGELFF.

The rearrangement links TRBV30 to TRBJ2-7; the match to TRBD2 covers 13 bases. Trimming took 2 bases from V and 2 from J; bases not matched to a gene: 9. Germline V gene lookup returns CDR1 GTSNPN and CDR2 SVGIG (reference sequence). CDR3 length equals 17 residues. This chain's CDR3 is CAWSRRWTSGRTYEQYF. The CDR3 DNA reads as TGTGCCTGGAGTAGGCGGTGGACTAGCGGGAGAACCTACGAGCAGTACTTC.

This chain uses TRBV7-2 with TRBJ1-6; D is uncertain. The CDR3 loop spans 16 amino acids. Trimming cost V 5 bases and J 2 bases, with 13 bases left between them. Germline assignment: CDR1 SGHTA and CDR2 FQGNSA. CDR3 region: CASSLEGRTYNSPLHF. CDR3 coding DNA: TGTGCCAGCAGCCTGGAGGGAAGGACCTATAATTCACCCCTCCACTTT. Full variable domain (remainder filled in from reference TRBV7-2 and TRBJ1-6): GAGVSQSPSNKVTEKGKDVELRCDPISGHTALYWYRQSLGQGLEFLIYFQGNSAPDKSGLPSDRFSAERTGGSVSTLTIQRTQQEDSAVYLCASSLEGRTYNSPLHFGNGTRLTVT.

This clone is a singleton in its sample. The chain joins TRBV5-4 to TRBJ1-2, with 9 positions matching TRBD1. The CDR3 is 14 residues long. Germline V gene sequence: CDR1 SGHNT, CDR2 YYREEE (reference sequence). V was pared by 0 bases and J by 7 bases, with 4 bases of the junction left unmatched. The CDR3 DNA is TGTGCCAGCAGCTTGGACAGGGGGCAGGGTGGCTACACCTTC. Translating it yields CASSLDRGQGGYTF.

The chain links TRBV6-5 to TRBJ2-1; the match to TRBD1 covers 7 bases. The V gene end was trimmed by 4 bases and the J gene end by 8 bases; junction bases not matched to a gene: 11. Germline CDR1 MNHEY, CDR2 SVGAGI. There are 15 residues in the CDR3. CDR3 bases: TGTGCCAGCAGTTCACTGACAGGGTTGATCGATGAGCAGTTCTTC. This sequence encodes CASSSLTGLIDEQFF.

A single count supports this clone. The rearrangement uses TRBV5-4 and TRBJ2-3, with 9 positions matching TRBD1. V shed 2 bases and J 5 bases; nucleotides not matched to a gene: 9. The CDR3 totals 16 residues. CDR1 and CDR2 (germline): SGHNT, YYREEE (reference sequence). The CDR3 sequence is CASSLEGNRGQDTQYF. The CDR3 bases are TGTGCCAGCAGCTTAGAAGGAAACAGGGGGCAAGATACGCAGTATTTT.

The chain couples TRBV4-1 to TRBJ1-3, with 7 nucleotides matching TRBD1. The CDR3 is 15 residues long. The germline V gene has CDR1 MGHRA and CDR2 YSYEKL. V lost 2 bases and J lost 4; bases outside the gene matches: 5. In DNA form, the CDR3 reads TGCGCCAGCAGCCAAATGACAGGGATCGGAAACACCATATATTTT. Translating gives CASSQMTGIGNTIYF.

CDR3 region: CATHGDRGYGYTF. The DNA of the CDR3 is TGTGCCACCCATGGGGACAGGGGCTATGGCTACACCTTC. J is TRBJ1-2 and V is TRBV25-1; 10 positions match TRBD1. Losses at the gene ends were 10 bases for V and 4 bases for J; bases not matched to a gene: 6. Germline V gene data show CDR1 as MGHDK and CDR2 as SYGVNS. CDR3 length equals 13 residues.

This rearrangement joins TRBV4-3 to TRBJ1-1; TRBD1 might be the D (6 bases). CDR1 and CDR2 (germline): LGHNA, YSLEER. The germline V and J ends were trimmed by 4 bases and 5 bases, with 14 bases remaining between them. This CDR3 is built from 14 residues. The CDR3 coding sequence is TGCGCCAGCAGCCTCGCAGGGGCGGGTACTGAAGCTTTCTTT. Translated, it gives CASSLAGAGTEAFF.

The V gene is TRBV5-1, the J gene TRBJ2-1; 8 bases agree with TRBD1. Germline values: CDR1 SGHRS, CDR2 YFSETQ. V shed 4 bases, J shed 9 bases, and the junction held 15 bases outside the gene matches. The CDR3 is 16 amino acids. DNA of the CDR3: TGCGCCAGCAGCCTATTCCGGGACAGGAGGTTCGGTGAGCAGTTCTTC. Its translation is CASSLFRDRRFGEQFF.

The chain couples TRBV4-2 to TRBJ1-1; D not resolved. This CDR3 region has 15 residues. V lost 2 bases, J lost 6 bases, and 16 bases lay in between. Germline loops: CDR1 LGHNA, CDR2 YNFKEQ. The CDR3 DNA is TGTGCCAGCAGCCAATCCACGCCCCGTAGCTCTGAAGCTTTCTTT. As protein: CASSQSTPRSSEAFF.

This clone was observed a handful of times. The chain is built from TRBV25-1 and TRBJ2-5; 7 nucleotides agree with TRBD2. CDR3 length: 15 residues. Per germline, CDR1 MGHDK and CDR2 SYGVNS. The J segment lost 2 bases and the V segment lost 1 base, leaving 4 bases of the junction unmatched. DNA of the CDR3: TGTGCCAGCAGTGAATCGGGGAGGGGACAAGAGACCCAGTACTTC. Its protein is CASSESGRGQETQYF.

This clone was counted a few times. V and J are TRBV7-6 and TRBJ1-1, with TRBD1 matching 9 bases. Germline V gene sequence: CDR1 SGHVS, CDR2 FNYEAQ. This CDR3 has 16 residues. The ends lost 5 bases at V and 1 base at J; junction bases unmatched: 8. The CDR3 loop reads CASSRPGQGENTEAFF. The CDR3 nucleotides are TGTGCCAGCAGCCGGCCGGGACAGGGAGAGAACACTGAAGCTTTCTTT. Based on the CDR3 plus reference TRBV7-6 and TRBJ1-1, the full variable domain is GAGVSQSPRYKVTKRGQDVALRCDPISGHVSLYWYRQALGQGPEFLTYFNYEAQQDKSGLPNDRFSAERPEGSISTLTIQRTEQRDSAMYRCASSRPGQGENTEAFFGQGTRLTVV.